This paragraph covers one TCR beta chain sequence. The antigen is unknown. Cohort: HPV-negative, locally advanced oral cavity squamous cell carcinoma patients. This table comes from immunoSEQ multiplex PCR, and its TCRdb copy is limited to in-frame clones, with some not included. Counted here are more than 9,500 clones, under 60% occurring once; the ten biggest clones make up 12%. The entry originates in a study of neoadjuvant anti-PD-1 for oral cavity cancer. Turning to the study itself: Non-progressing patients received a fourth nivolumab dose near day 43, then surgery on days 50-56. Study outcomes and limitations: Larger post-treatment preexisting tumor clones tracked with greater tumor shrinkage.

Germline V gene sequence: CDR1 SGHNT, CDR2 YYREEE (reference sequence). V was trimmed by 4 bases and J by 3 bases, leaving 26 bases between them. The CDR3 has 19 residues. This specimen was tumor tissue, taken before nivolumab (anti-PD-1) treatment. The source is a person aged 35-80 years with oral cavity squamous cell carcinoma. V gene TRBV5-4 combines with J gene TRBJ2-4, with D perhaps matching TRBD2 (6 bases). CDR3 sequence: CASSTANQPGAGGKNIQYF. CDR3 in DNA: TGTGCCAGCAGCACAGCAAACCAACCCGGGGCCGGGGGCAAAAACATTCAGTACTTC.